This is a list of T cell receptor beta chains from one sample in a study of shared clonotypes between healthy human individuals. Using immunoSEQ multiplex PCR, the repertoire was profiled, and TCRdb retains in-frame clones only, with some absent. Of roughly 2 million clones listed, about 95% were seen once; the top ten hold about 0.13%. The sample consisted of naive CD4+ T cells sorted from blood. These receptors all come from a man aged 18 to 29 in good health. Each CDR3 is given with its conserved first and last residue. Each record gives: J gene, clone size, D gene, V gene, CDR3 protein, CDR3 DNA. D genes are given only for firm matches. For some rows the clone size is stated as once, few or many, or as a class when expanded; others skip it.

J gene: TRBJ1-1
clone size: .
D gene: .
V gene: TRBV5-4
CDR3 protein: CASSSRLVPAEAFF
CDR3 DNA: TGTGCCAGCAGCTCACGTTTGGTACCAGCGGAAGCTTTCTTT

J gene: TRBJ2-7
clone size: .
D gene: TRBD1
V gene: TRBV2
CDR3 protein: CASRSRDRAGEQYF
CDR3 DNA: TGTGCCAGCAGGTCCAGGGACAGGGCGGGGGAGCAGTACTTC

J gene: TRBJ2-7
clone size: once
D gene: .
V gene: TRBV4-3
CDR3 protein: CASSQGGGAGYEQYF
CDR3 DNA: TGCGCCAGCAGCCAAGGAGGGGGCGCGGGATACGAGCAGTACTTC

J gene: TRBJ2-2
clone size: .
D gene: .
V gene: TRBV2
CDR3 protein: CASRTPGGELFF
CDR3 DNA: TGTGCCAGCAGGACGCCCGGAGGGGAGCTGTTTTTT

J gene: TRBJ1-1
clone size: .
D gene: .
V gene: TRBV11-2
CDR3 protein: CASSHLRGNTEAFF
CDR3 DNA: TGTGCCAGCAGTCACTTGCGGGGGAACACTGAAGCTTTCTTT

J gene: TRBJ2-1
clone size: .
D gene: .
V gene: TRBV15
CDR3 protein: CATSSGTYNEQFF
CDR3 DNA: TGTGCCACCAGCAGTGGGACATACAATGAGCAGTTCTTC

J gene: TRBJ2-5
clone size: once
D gene: TRBD2
V gene: TRBV12-5
CDR3 protein: CASGLARPASGRSETQYF
CDR3 DNA: TGTGCTAGTGGTTTGGCGAGGCCGGCCAGCGGGAGGTCAGAGACCCAGTACTTC

J gene: TRBJ2-1
clone size: .
D gene: .
V gene: TRBV18
CDR3 protein: CASSPGFPYNEQFF
CDR3 DNA: TGTGCCAGCTCCCCAGGATTTCCTTACAATGAGCAGTTCTTC

J gene: TRBJ2-7
clone size: .
D gene: .
V gene: TRBV19
CDR3 protein: CASSSGLPYEQYF
CDR3 DNA: TGTGCCAGTAGTTCGGGACTCCCCTACGAGCAGTACTTC

J gene: TRBJ2-2
clone size: .
D gene: .
V gene: TRBV30
CDR3 protein: CAWSVKPGELFF
CDR3 DNA: TGTGCCTGGAGTGTAAAACCCGGGGAGCTGTTTTTT